This T cell receptor (beta chain) was sequenced for a study of post-analysis software for immune sequencing data. At the level of the study: There were relapsing-remitting, secondary progressive and progressive-relapsing multiple sclerosis among the disease courses included.

About this clonotype: Its antigen is unknown. Possible read error: a much larger clone is one base away.

Whole-study results and caveats: Comparison with controls showed significantly lower normalized Chao1 diversity in multiple sclerosis patients. Samples from one preparation batch, clustered by F measure, grouped strongly together.

Sequencing libraries made from TCR beta cDNA carried unique molecular identifiers. There were about 1 to 10 million T cells, and approximately 500,000 cDNA molecules came from them. TCRdb re-called the PCR reads through MiXCR, storing one row per CDR3 protein. The data contain roughly 730,000 distinct CDR3 sequences, roughly 29% of them singletons. Source material: blood. The receptor was derived from a girl aged 10-17 years with multiple sclerosis.

CDR3 sequence reads: CSVGWTREPTGTQYF. DNA of the CDR3: TGCAGCGTTGGGTGGACTAGGGAGCCCACAGGTACGCAGTATTTT. This chain joins TRBV29-1 and TRBJ2-3; 7 bases match TRBD2. Germline V gives CDR1 SQVTM, CDR2 ANQGSEA. The CDR3 is 15 residues long.